This T cell receptor beta chain was retrieved from a study of blood T cell repertoires in COVID-19. The method was immunoSEQ multiplex PCR; TCRdb's version includes in-frame clones alone and lacks a portion of them. The sample holds some 76,000 clones, 75% to 90% seen once. Germline V gives CDR1 DFQATT, CDR2 SNEGSKA (reference sequence). There are 12 residues in the CDR3. Between the trimmed V and J ends, which lost 3 bases and 7 bases, there was a span of 12 bases. Specimen: peripheral blood. This sequence originates from a man between 50 and 59 years old with COVID-19, enrolled during active disease. This rearrangement joins TRBV20-1 to TRBJ1-2; D might be TRBD1 (5 bases). DNA for the CDR3: TGCAGTGCTAGTGGCAGGGTCTTTGGCTACACCTTC. It is translated as CSASGRVFGYTF.